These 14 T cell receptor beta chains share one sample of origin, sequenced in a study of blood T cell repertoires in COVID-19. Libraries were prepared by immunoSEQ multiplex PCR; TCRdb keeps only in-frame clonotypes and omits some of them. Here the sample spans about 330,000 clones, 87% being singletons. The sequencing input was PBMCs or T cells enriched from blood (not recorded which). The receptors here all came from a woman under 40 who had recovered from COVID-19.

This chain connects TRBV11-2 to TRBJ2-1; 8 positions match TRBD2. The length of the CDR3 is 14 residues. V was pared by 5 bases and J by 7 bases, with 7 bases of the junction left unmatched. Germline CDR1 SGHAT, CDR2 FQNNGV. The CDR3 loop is CASSRAGGGNEQFF. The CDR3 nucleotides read TGTGCCAGCAGCCGGGCGGGGGGAGGAAATGAGCAGTTCTTC. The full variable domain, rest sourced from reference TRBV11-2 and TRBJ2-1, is EAGVAQSPRYKIIEKRQSVAFWCNPISGHATLYWYQQILGQGPKLLIQFQNNGVVDDSQLPKDRFSAERLKGVDSTLKIQPAKLEDSAVYLCASSRAGGGNEQFFGPGTRLTVL.

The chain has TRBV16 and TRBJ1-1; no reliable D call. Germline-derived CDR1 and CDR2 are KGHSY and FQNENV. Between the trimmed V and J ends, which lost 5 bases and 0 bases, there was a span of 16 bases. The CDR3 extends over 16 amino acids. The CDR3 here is CASSSQGGQLNTEAFF. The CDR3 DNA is TGTGCCAGCAGCTCACAAGGAGGGCAGTTGAACACTGAAGCTTTCTTT.

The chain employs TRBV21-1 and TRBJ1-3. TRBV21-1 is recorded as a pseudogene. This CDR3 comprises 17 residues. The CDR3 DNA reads TGTGCCAGCAGCCCTCTGGGACTCATCTCCTCTGGAAACACCATATATTTT. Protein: CASSPLGLISSGNTIYF.

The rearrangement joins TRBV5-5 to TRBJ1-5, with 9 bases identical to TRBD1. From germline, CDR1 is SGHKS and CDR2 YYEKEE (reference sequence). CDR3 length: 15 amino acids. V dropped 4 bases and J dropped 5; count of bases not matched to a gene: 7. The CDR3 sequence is CASSRRTGADQPQHF. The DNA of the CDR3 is TGTGCCAGCAGCCGGCGGACAGGGGCGGATCAGCCCCAGCATTTT. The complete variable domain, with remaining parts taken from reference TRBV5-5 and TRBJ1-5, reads DAGVTQSPTHLIKTRGQQVTLRCSPISGHKSVSWYQQVLGQGPQFIFQYYEKEERGRGNFPDRFSARQFPNYSSELNVNALLLGDSALYLCASSRRTGADQPQHFGDGTRLSIL.

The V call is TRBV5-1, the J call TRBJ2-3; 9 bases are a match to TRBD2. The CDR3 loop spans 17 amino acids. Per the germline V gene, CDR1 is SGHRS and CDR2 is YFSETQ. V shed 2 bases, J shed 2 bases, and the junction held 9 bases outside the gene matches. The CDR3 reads CASSLSLGGGATDTQYF. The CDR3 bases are TGCGCCAGCAGCTTATCCCTCGGCGGGGGGGCCACAGATACGCAGTATTTT. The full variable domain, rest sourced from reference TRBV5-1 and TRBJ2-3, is KAGVTQTPRYLIKTRGQQVTLSCSPISGHRSVSWYQQTPGQGLQFLFEYFSETQRNKGNFPGRFSGRQFSNSRSEMNVSTLELGDSALYLCASSLSLGGGATDTQYFGPGTRLTVL.

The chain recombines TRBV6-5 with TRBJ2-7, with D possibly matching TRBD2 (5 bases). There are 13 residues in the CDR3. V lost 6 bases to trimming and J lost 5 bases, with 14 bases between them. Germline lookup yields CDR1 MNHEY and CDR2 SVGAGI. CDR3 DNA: TGTGCCAGCAGCCCGTCGGGGTTCGACGAGCAGTACTTC. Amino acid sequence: CASSPSGFDEQYF.

DNA of the CDR3: TGTGCCAGCAGTTTAAAGAGGGCATACAATGAGCAGTTCTTC. Translation: CASSLKRAYNEQFF. The rearrangement uses TRBV27 and TRBJ2-1; D possibly corresponds to TRBD2 (5 bases). Germline-derived CDR1 and CDR2 are MNHEY and SMNVEV (reference sequence). This CDR3 spans 14 amino acids. Trimming cost V 2 bases and J 4 bases, with 9 bases left between them.

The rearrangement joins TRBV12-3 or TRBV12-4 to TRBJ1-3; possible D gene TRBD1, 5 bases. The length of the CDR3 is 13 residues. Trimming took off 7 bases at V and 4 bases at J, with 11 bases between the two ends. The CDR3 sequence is CASTTVLGNTIYF. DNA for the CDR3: TGTGCCAGCACGACAGTCCTCGGAAACACCATATATTTT.

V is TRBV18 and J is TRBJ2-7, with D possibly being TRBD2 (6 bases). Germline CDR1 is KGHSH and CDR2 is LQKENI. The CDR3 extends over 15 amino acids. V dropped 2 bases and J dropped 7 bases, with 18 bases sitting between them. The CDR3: CASSPGGSVGLEQYF. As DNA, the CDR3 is TGTGCCAGCTCACCAGGGGGGAGTGTGGGTCTGGAGCAGTACTTC.

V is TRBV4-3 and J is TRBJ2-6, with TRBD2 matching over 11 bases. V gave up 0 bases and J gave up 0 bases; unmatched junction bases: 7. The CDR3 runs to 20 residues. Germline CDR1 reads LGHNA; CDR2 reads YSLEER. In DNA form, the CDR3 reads TGCGCCAGCAGCCAAGATCTACTAGCGGGGGTGGTCTCTGGGGCCAACGTCCTGACTTTC. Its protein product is CASSQDLLAGVVSGANVLTF.

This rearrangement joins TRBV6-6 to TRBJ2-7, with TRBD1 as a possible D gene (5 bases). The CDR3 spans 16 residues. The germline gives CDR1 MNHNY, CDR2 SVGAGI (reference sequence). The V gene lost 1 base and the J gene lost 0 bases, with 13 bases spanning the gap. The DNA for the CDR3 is TGTGCCAGCAGTTACTTCGCAGGGCGTAGCTCCTACGAGCAGTACTTC. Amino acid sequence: CASSYFAGRSSYEQYF.

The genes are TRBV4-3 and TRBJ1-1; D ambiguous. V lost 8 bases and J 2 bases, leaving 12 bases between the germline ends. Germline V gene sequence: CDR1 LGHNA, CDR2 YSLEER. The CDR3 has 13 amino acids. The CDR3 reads CASSERLNTEAFF. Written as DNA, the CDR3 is TGCGCCAGCTCAGAGCGCCTTAACACTGAAGCTTTCTTT.

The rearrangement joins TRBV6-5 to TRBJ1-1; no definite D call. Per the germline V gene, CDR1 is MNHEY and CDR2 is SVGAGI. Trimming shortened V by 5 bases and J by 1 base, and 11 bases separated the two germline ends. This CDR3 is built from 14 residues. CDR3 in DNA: TGTGCCAGCAGTCGACCTGGAGCGAACACTGAAGCTTTCTTT. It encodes CASSRPGANTEAFF.

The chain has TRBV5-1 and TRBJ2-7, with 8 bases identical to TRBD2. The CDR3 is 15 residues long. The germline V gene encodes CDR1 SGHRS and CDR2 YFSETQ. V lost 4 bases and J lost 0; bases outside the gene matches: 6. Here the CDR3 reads CASSPGGATSYEQYF. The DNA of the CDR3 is TGCGCCAGCAGCCCCGGGGGGGCCACCTCCTACGAGCAGTACTTC.